The T cell receptor beta chain described here comes from a study of shared clonotypes between healthy human individuals. The method was immunoSEQ multiplex PCR; TCRdb's version includes in-frame clones alone and lacks a portion of them. The sample lists nearly 1,000,000 clones, around 80% seen once, with approximately 1.5% in the top ten. Germline V gene lookup returns CDR1 LGHNA and CDR2 YSLEER. V shed 0 bases and J shed 4 bases, with 4 bases lying between them. The CDR3 sequence is 13 residues long. Every one of the donors was a Caucasian adult that lived in Nashville, Tennessee. Researchers partitioned CD4+ cells into CD45RA+ naive and CD45RA-negative memory subsets. General observations from the study: Naive CD4 clonotype sharing across several donors was around 5%.

Notes on this clone: The antigen is not known. Other DNA sequences in the sample encode the same CDR3.

Sequencing was carried out using memory CD4+ T cells sorted from blood. This sample's subset: CD45RA-negative fraction. The genes are TRBV4-3 and TRBJ1-5, with no clear D. This clonotype was obtained from a man aged 18 to 29 in good health. CDR3 nucleotides: TGCGCCAGCAGCCAAGACGGGAATCAGCCCCAGCATTTT. As protein: CASSQDGNQPQHF.